This T cell receptor (beta chain) was recovered during a study of blood T cell repertoires in COVID-19. Study context: The United States, Italy and Spain supplied acute and convalescent COVID-19 samples. Nucleic acid was either cDNA or gDNA, and it came from T cells, B-cell-depleted T cells, or PBMCs.

The CDR3 runs 13 residues. The junction had 5 bases not matched to a gene; V was cut back by 1 base and J by 6 bases. Germline V gene data show CDR1 as GTSNPN and CDR2 as SVGIG (reference sequence). Original processing notes: Reference gene primers were amplified, and this amplification served to estimate nucleated cell counts. Assay used: immunoSEQ multiplex PCR; TCRdb lists only in-frame clones, some missing. That table supplies the V and J calls and clone size; D and trimming were determined from the DNA. The table lists about 38,000 clones, around 89% of them singletons, with 25% to 30% in the top ten.

The sequencing sample was made of peripheral blood. The origin of this receptor is a man between 60 and 70 years old with active or convalescent COVID-19. J is TRBJ1-1 and V is TRBV30; TRBD1 matches 7 bases. The CDR3 is CAWSGSRGAEAFF. The DNA for the CDR3 is TGTGCCTGGAGTGGGAGCAGGGGGGCTGAAGCTTTCTTT. The full variable domain, completed using reference TRBV30 and TRBJ1-1, is SQTIHQWPATLVQPVGSPLSLECTVEGTSNPNLYWYRQAAGRGLQLLFYSVGIGQISSEVPQNLSASRPQDRQFILSSKKLLLSDSGFYLCAWSGSRGAEAFFGQGTRLTVV.